These 3 T cell receptor beta chains share one sample of origin, sequenced in a study of beta chain bispecific antibodies for T cell cancers. T cells were expanded from blood mononuclear cells for approximately 3 days with anti-CD3 OKT3 or CD3/CD28 beads. For these TCRs, the target antigens are not known. TCRdb re-derived calls from the 5' RACE reads in MiXCR, one entry per CDR3 protein. Of about 17,000 distinct CDR3 sequences listed, 2.1% are singletons. Whole-study results and caveats: The leukemia cells, rather than normal T cells, gave most of the targeted TRBV signal.

Specimen: healthy donor T cells cultured with leukemia cells. The source of these receptors is a human donor in good health. Some clones in this sample may be carry-over from other donors' samples.

In its sample, this clonotype was seen many times. CDR3 sequence reads: CSARDRDRVDYEQYF. The CDR3, as DNA: TGCAGTGCTAGAGACAGGGACAGGGTGGACTACGAGCAGTACTTC. This chain joins TRBV20-1 and TRBJ2-7, with 9 bases fitting TRBD1. V shed 0 bases and J 3 bases; nucleotides not matched to a gene: 6. CDR3 length equals 15 residues. Germline V gene sequence: CDR1 DFQATT, CDR2 SNEGSKA (reference sequence).

This clonotype was observed a few times. This chain uses TRBV29-1 with TRBJ2-7, with D tentatively TRBD1 or TRBD2 (6 bases each). The CDR3 runs to 17 residues. The germline V gene encodes CDR1 SQVTM and CDR2 ANQGSEA. V was shortened by 4 bases and J by 2 bases, with 24 bases between the two germline ends. CDR3: CSVGGLLEGSPPYEQYF. The CDR3 DNA reads as TGCAGCGTTGGGGGGCTTTTGGAGGGTAGCCCACCCTACGAGCAGTACTTC.

This clonotype showed up just a few times. In DNA, the CDR3 is TGTGCCTTTTTTGCGTTTTCACCCCTCCACTTT. Amino acid sequence: CAFFAFSPLHF. V gene TRBV27 combines with J gene TRBJ1-6, with unresolved D. This CDR3 is 11 amino acids long. V lost 11 bases, J lost 9 bases, and 11 bases lay in between. CDR1 and CDR2 (germline): MNHEY, SMNVEV (reference sequence).